The 27 T cell receptor beta chains below all came from one sample that was sequenced in a study of T cell repertoires in cytomegalovirus infection (dated by TCRdb to between 2018 and 2021). Data came from an Illumina HiSeq 1500. Through fastp at Q25 and MiXCR, TCRdb rebuilt clones from the public reads, retaining in-frame beta chains. Rows matching on CDR3 protein sequence are summarized as one entry with the most common DNA and genes. The sample profile shows 450,000 to 650,000 distinct CDR3 sequences; about 26% of them were found once. Jointly, the top ten make up less than 15% of the sample. Specimen: PBMCs. Source of these receptors: a human donor in good health (CMV status not recorded). Some clones in this sample may be carry-over from other donors' samples.

A few counts support this clonotype. The CDR3 is CASSQQGAGGYTF. CDR3 coding DNA: TGCGCCAGCAGCCAACAGGGGGCAGGCGGCTACACCTTC. This chain joins TRBV4-1 and TRBJ1-2, with TRBD1 matching 8 bases. J gave up 8 bases and V 2 bases, and 4 bases lay outside the gene matches. Germline V gene lookup returns CDR1 MGHRA and CDR2 YSYEKL. The CDR3 is 13 residues long.

This clonotype was seen a few times. The chain links TRBV5-6 to TRBJ1-4, with D tentatively TRBD1 (5 bases). Germline V gene lookup returns CDR1 SGHDT and CDR2 YYEEEE. Trimming left V 4 bases short and J 0 bases short, with 10 bases between. This CDR3 comprises 15 residues. CDR3 residues: CASSRRGTTNEKLFF. CDR3 coding DNA: TGTGCCAGCAGCCGAAGGGGTACAACTAATGAAAAACTGTTTTTT.

This clonotype was seen only once. The rearrangement joins TRBV12-3 or TRBV12-4 to TRBJ2-3; 12 bases map to TRBD2. Trimming took 2 bases from V and 1 from J; bases not matched to a gene: 13. The CDR3 consists of 20 residues. Here the CDR3 DNA reads TGTGCCAGCAGTTTACCTACTAGCGGGAGGAGTATTGGTGGCACAGATACGCAGTATTTT. Encoded protein: CASSLPTSGRSIGGTDTQYF.

A few counts support this clonotype. This chain joins TRBV5-8 and TRBJ2-3; D gene unclear. The V gene lost 1 base and the J gene lost 7 bases, with 10 bases spanning the gap. The CDR3 length is 13 residues. The germline V gene encodes CDR1 SGHTS and CDR2 YDEGEE. The CDR3: CASSLNLGNTQYF. In DNA, the CDR3 is TGTGCCAGCAGCTTGAATCTAGGCAATACGCAGTATTTT.

The sample holds one count of this clonotype. This chain uses TRBV3-1 with TRBJ2-1; D tentatively reads TRBD1 or TRBD2 (7 bases each). Trimming pared 1 base from V and 3 bases from J, leaving 22 bases between. Germline V gene data show CDR1 as LGHDT and CDR2 as YNNKEL (reference sequence). The CDR3 is made up of 19 amino acids. The CDR3 DNA follows: TGTGCCAGCAGCCAAGTGACAGGGCGTCGAAGCGGGGACTACAATGAGCAGTTCTTC. It codes for CASSQVTGRRSGDYNEQFF.

This clonotype was seen more than once but under ten times. The CDR3 loop reads CASSLATTGVANEKLFF. CDR3 nucleotide sequence: TGCGCCAGCAGCCTAGCGACCACAGGGGTTGCTAATGAAAAACTGTTTTTT. This chain uses TRBV5-1 with TRBJ1-4, with TRBD1 matching 7 bases. Trimming took 4 bases from V and 3 from J; bases not matched to a gene: 12. CDR1 is SGHRS, CDR2 YFSETQ, per germline. CDR3 length equals 17 residues. The variable domain in full, with the rest retrieved from reference TRBV5-1 and TRBJ1-4, is KAGVTQTPRYLIKTRGQQVTLSCSPISGHRSVSWYQQTPGQGLQFLFEYFSETQRNKGNFPGRFSGRQFSNSRSEMNVSTLELGDSALYLCASSLATTGVANEKLFFGSGTQLSVL.

This clonotype was picked up many times. The V and J genes are TRBV7-2 and TRBJ1-1; TRBD1 matches 9 bases. V dropped 5 bases and J dropped 7; count of bases not matched to a gene: 20. This CDR3 has 18 residues. Germline lookup yields CDR1 SGHTA and CDR2 FQGNSA. CDR3 region: CASSELIRDRENFGEAFF. As DNA, the CDR3 is TGTGCCAGCAGCGAACTAATCCGGGACAGGGAGAATTTCGGTGAAGCTTTCTTT.

CDR3 in amino acids: CASSQVTAGGTYEQYF. In DNA, the CDR3 is TGTGCCAGCAGCCAAGTCACGGCAGGGGGAACCTACGAGCAGTACTTC. The V call is TRBV14, the J call TRBJ2-7; 7 positions agree with TRBD1. Germline CDR1 reads SGHDN; CDR2 reads FVKESK. The length of the CDR3 is 16 residues. J was trimmed by 2 bases and V by 1 base; bases with no gene match: 8.

This clonotype was picked up many times. For the CDR3, the DNA is TGTGCCAGCAGCTTTTCCTCAGGGTCGAACACTGAAGCTTTCTTT. Translating it yields CASSFSSGSNTEAFF. The rearrangement joins TRBV7-2 to TRBJ1-1, with D maybe TRBD1 (5 bases). V was shortened by 3 bases and J by 1 base, with 12 bases between the two germline ends. Germline lookup yields CDR1 SGHTA and CDR2 FQGNSA. The CDR3 extends over 15 amino acids.

The gene calls are TRBV9 and TRBJ1-5, with no clear D. Germline lookup yields CDR1 SGDLS and CDR2 YYNGEE. The CDR3 extends over 15 amino acids. The ends were cut back, 4 bases at V and 0 bases at J, with 11 bases in the middle. Here the CDR3 reads CASSPGPPSNQPQHF. The CDR3 DNA sequence: TGTGCCAGCAGCCCGGGCCCACCTAGCAATCAGCCCCAGCATTTT.

V is TRBV20-1 and J is TRBJ2-1, with 12 bases matching TRBD2. Germline loops: CDR1 DFQATT, CDR2 SNEGSKA (reference sequence). This CDR3 region has 18 residues. With V trimmed by 6 bases and J by 0 bases, 12 bases remained unmatched. The CDR3 spells CSAEAATSGRNSYNEQFF. The CDR3 DNA follows: TGCAGTGCCGAAGCCGCCACTAGCGGGAGGAACTCCTACAATGAGCAGTTCTTC.

The J gene is TRBJ1-2, the V gene TRBV20-1; D call uncertain. This CDR3 comprises 11 residues. The germline CDR1 and CDR2 sequences are DFQATT and SNEGSKA (reference sequence). The V gene lost 5 bases and the J gene lost 8 bases, with 12 bases spanning the gap. The CDR3 sequence: CSASHVYGYTF. The CDR3, as DNA: TGCAGTGCTTCCCATGTCTACGGCTACACCTTC.

This clonotype was detected only a few times. The V and J genes are TRBV24-1 and TRBJ2-5, with 8 bases fitting TRBD1. The CDR3 loop spans 14 amino acids. V was clipped by 2 bases and J by 5 bases; unmatched bases: 3. From germline, CDR1 is KGHDR and CDR2 SFDVKD. The CDR3 here is CATSDSGGAETQYF. CDR3 nucleotide sequence: TGTGCCACCAGTGATTCAGGGGGCGCGGAGACCCAGTACTTC.

The J gene is TRBJ1-1, the V gene TRBV12-3 or TRBV12-4, with 8 bases lining up with TRBD1. V trimming: 6 bases; J trimming: 11 bases; junction bases outside the gene matches: 11. The CDR3 runs to 13 residues. This CDR3 reads CASSPGQGRLAFF. As DNA, the CDR3 is TGTGCCAGCAGCCCTGGACAGGGCAGATTGGCTTTCTTT.

The genes are TRBV2 and TRBJ2-1; a weak D match, TRBD2 (5 bases). The CDR3 covers 15 residues. Germline V lookup: CDR1 SNHLY, CDR2 FYNNEI. Trimming removed 4 bases at V and 4 bases at J, with 14 bases between. CDR3 sequence (DNA): TGTGCCAGCAGTGGGTCGCTGGGAGTGTACAATGAGCAGTTCTTC. The encoded protein is CASSGSLGVYNEQFF.

The chain links TRBV10-3 to TRBJ1-1; tentatively, D is TRBD1 (6 bases). In germline, CDR1 is ENHRY, CDR2 SYGVKD. The CDR3 spans 14 residues. Deletions cut 6 bases from V and 1 base from J, with 12 bases between. CDR3 DNA: TGTGCCATCAGCAAACAGGGAGGGAACACTGAAGCTTTCTTT. It codes for CAISKQGGNTEAFF.

The chain is built from TRBV3-1 and TRBJ2-3; no firm D call. Trimming removed 0 bases from V and 5 bases from J, with 9 bases in between. The length of the CDR3 is 14 residues. Looked up from germline, CDR1 is LGHDT and CDR2 is YNNKEL (reference sequence). The CDR3 loop reads CASSQDRRLDTQYF. The CDR3 bases are TGTGCCAGCAGCCAAGATCGTAGACTAGATACGCAGTATTTT.

This clonotype appeared a single time. The chain has TRBV29-1 and TRBJ2-3, with D hard to call. This CDR3 has 10 residues. Per the germline V gene, CDR1 is SQVTM and CDR2 is ANQGSEA. With 5 bases removed from V and 4 bases from J, the gap between germline ends came to 4 bases. Written as DNA, the CDR3 is TGCAGCGTTTTACCAGATACGCAGTATTTT. Translated, it gives CSVLPDTQYF.

This clonotype was seen repeatedly, ten times or more. The chain links TRBV12-3 or TRBV12-4 to TRBJ1-3, with D possibly TRBD1 on 5 matching bases. Deletions cut 5 bases from V and 0 bases from J, with 14 bases between. The CDR3 contains 16 residues. As DNA, the CDR3 is TGTGCCAGCAGTCCATCATACAGGACCTCTGGAAACACCATATATTTT. This gives the protein CASSPSYRTSGNTIYF.

This chain uses TRBV30 with TRBJ1-5; weak D call: TRBD1 (6 bases). V lost 1 base and J lost 2, with 15 bases in between. Per the germline V gene, CDR1 is GTSNPN and CDR2 is SVGIG (reference sequence). The CDR3 covers 16 residues. The CDR3 sequence is CAWSAEGGVGNQPQHF. The DNA for the CDR3 is TGTGCCTGGAGTGCTGAGGGGGGGGTCGGCAATCAGCCCCAGCATTTT.

This clonotype appeared a few times. This chain uses TRBV7-2 with TRBJ2-5; D remains unclear. Germline CDR1 is SGHTA and CDR2 is FQGNSA. The CDR3 consists of 14 residues. V was trimmed by 3 bases and J by 2 bases, leaving 10 bases between them. As DNA, the CDR3 is TGTGCCAGCAGCTTGGACGGCGCTCAAGAGACCCAGTACTTC. Amino acid sequence: CASSLDGAQETQYF.

The chain has TRBV12-3 or TRBV12-4 and TRBJ1-1; D gene ambiguous. The CDR3 consists of 13 residues. Trimming cost V 8 bases and J 5 bases, with 15 bases left between them. The CDR3 reads CASGLTRGTEAFF. The CDR3 bases are TGTGCCAGCGGTCTGACCCGGGGAACTGAAGCTTTCTTT.

The rearrangement links TRBV7-2 to TRBJ2-3, with D hard to call. The CDR3 totals 13 residues. Germline assignment: CDR1 SGHTA and CDR2 FQGNSA. Deletions cut 5 bases from V and 6 bases from J, with 12 bases between. In DNA form, the CDR3 reads TGTGCCAGCAGCCCCTCGGTGGCCGATACGCAGTATTTT. The encoded protein is CASSPSVADTQYF.

In its sample, this clonotype was seen a few times. This rearrangement joins TRBV19 to TRBJ1-5, with D uncertain. Trimming cost V 6 bases and J 3 bases, with 15 bases left between them. Per the germline V gene, CDR1 is LNHDA and CDR2 is SQIVND (reference sequence). The CDR3 sequence is 15 residues long. The CDR3 protein is CASRSPRRNNQPQHF. CDR3 bases: TGTGCCAGTAGAAGCCCGAGGAGGAACAATCAGCCCCAGCATTTT.

This rearrangement joins TRBV4-1 to TRBJ2-1; 14 bases are shared with TRBD2. CDR3 length: 22 residues. Germline CDR1 MGHRA, CDR2 YSYEKL. J was trimmed by 0 bases and V by 1 base; bases with no gene match: 14. Written as DNA, the CDR3 is TGCGCCAGCAGCCAAGTCACGATCCCGGGACTAGCGGGAGACCCCTCCTACAATGAGCAGTTCTTC. Translated, it gives CASSQVTIPGLAGDPSYNEQFF.

The V call is TRBV27, the J call TRBJ1-3; D is uncertain. The V gene's germline CDR1 is MNHEY and CDR2 SMNVEV (reference sequence). This CDR3 spans 13 amino acids. The germline V and J ends were trimmed by 0 bases and 7 bases, with 7 bases remaining between them. The CDR3 nucleotides read TGTGCCAGCAGTTTATCGGGAGAGAACACCATATATTTT. Translating gives CASSLSGENTIYF.

Details on this clonotype: Sequence at one end of the junction differs from germline and may be a read error. This chain uses TRBV2 with TRBJ1-5; D unresolved. The CDR3 length is 16 residues. Germline loops: CDR1 SNHLY, CDR2 FYNNEI. CDR3: CACSEGPGYSNQPQHF. The DNA of the CDR3 is TGTGCCTGCAGTGAAGGTCCGGGTTATAGCAATCAGCCCCAGCATTTT.